This T cell receptor (beta chain) was recorded in a study of T-cell memory formation after mild COVID-19. This clonotype was picked up many times. Via MiXCR, TCRdb re-called the 5' RACE reads, giving one row per CDR3 protein. The sample holds over 150,000 distinct CDR3 sequences; roughly a fifth are singletons and the top ten take under 30%. Trimming cost V 4 bases and J 3 bases, with 17 bases left between them. CDR1 is SNHLY, CDR2 FYNNEI, per germline. This CDR3 region has 16 residues. The clonotype originates from an adult woman who had mild COVID-19 (a few samples of this study predate the infection). Cell type and time point are not known. The chain is built from TRBV2 and TRBJ2-3; D might be TRBD1 or TRBD2, each matching 5 bases. The sequenced sample consisted of PBMCs or a T cell subset sorted from them (not recorded which). CDR3 nucleotide sequence: TGTGCCAGCAGTGCAAGACAGTCTGAGGGTACAGATACGCAGTATTTT. Translating gives CASSARQSEGTDTQYF.